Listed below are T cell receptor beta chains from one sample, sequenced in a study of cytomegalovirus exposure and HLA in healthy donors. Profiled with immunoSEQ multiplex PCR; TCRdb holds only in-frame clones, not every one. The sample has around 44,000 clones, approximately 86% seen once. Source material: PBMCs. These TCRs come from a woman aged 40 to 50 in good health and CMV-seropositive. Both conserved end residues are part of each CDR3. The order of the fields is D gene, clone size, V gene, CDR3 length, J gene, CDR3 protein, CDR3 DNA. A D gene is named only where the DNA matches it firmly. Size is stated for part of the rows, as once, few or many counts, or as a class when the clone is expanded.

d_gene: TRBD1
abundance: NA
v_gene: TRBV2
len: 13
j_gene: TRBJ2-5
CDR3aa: CASSPQGEETQYF
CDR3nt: TGTGCCAGCAGTCCACAGGGGGAGGAGACCCAGTACTTC

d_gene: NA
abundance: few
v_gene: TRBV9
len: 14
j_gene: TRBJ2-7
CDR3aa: CASGRTGSADEQYF
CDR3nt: TGTGCCAGCGGGAGGACTGGCTCTGCTGACGAGCAGTACTTC

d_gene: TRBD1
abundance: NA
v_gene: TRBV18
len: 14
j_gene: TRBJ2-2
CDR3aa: CASSGTENTGELFF
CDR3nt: TGTGCCAGCTCCGGGACAGAGAACACCGGGGAGCTGTTTTTT

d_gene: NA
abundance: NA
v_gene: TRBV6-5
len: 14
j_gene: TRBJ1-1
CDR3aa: CASSYSVGRTEAFF
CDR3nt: TGTGCCAGCAGTTACTCTGTGGGGAGGACTGAAGCTTTCTTT

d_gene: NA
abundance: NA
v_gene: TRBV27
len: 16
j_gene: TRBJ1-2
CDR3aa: CASSQRTATNLYGYTF
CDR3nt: TGTGCCAGCAGCCAACGGACAGCCACGAACCTCTATGGCTACACCTTC

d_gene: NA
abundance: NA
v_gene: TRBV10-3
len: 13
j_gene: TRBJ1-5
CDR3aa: CAISESRDQPQHF
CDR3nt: TGTGCCATCAGTGAGTCCCGAGATCAGCCCCAGCATTTT

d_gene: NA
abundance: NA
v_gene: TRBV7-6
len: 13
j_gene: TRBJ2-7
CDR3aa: CASSLGDFNEQYF
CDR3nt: TGTGCCAGCAGCCTAGGGGACTTCAACGAGCAGTACTTC

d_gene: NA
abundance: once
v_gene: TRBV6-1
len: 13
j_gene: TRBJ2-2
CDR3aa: CASHRTNTGELFF
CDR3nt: TGTGCCAGCCACAGGACGAACACCGGGGAGCTGTTTTTT

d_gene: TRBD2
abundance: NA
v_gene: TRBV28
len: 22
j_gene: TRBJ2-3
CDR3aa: CASSPLPGVRLLAGTSTDTQYF
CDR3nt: TGTGCCAGCAGCCCCCTTCCCGGGGTCCGTTTACTAGCGGGCACTAGCACAGATACGCAGTATTTT

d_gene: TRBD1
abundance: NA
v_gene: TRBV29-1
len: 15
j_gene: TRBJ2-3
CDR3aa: CSVVPGGNRVDTQYF
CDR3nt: TGCAGCGTAGTTCCAGGGGGCAATCGAGTGGATACGCAGTATTTT

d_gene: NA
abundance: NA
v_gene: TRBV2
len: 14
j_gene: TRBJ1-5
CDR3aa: CASSGGYSNQPQHF
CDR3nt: TGTGCCAGCAGCGGGGGGTATAGCAATCAGCCCCAGCATTTT

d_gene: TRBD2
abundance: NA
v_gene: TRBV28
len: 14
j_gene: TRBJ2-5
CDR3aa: CASNGRDPQETQYF
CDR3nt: TGTGCCAGCAACGGGAGGGATCCACAAGAGACCCAGTACTTC

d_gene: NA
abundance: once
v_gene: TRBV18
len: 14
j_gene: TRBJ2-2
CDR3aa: CASSPQSDTGELFF
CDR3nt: TGTGCCAGCTCACCACAGAGCGACACCGGGGAGCTGTTTTTT

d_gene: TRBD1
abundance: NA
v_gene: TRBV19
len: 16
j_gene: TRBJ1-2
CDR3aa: CASSIPGAGGIYGYTF
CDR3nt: TGTGCCAGTAGTATACCCGGGGCAGGGGGCATCTATGGCTACACCTTC

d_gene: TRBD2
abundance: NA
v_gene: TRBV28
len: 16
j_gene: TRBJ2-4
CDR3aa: CASSSSGRGAKNIQYF
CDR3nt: TGTGCCAGCAGCTCCAGCGGGAGGGGGGCCAAAAACATTCAGTACTTC

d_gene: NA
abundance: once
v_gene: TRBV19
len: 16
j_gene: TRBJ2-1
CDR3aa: CASSTGGLVDQDEQFF
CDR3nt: TGTGCCAGTAGTACAGGGGGACTAGTGGACCAGGATGAGCAGTTCTTC

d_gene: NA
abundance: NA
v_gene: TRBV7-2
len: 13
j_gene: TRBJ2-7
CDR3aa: CASSSGLGGEQYF
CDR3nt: TGTGCCAGCAGCTCAGGTTTGGGAGGAGAGCAGTACTTC

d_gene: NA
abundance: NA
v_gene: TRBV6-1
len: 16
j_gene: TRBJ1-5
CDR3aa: CAGSGSWGGLDQPQHF
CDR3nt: TGTGCCGGCAGTGGGAGCTGGGGGGGTTTGGATCAGCCCCAGCATTTT

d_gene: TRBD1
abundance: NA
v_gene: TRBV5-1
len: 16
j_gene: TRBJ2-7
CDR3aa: CASSFHLGQGSYEQYF
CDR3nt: TGCGCCAGCAGCTTCCATTTGGGACAGGGGAGCTACGAGCAGTACTTC

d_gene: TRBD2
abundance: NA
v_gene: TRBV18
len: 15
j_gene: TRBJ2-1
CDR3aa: CASSPGREGPREQFF
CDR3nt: TGTGCCAGCTCACCAGGCCGGGAGGGCCCCCGTGAGCAGTTCTTC

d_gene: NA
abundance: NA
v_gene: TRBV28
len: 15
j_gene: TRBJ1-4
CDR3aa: CASSPAGSGNEKLFF
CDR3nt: TGTGCCAGCTCCCCGGCGGGGTCCGGTAATGAAAAACTGTTTTTT

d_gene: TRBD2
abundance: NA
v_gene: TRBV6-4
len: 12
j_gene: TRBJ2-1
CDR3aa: CASSGGGVEQFF
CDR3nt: TGTGCCAGCAGCGGCGGGGGGGTTGAGCAGTTCTTC

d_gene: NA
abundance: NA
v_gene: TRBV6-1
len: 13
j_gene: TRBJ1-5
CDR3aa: CATRTDSNQPQHF
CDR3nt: TGTGCCACCAGGACAGATAGCAATCAGCCCCAGCATTTT

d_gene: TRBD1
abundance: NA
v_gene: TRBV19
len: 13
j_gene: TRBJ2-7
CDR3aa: CASSPGQSYEQYF
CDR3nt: TGTGCCAGTAGTCCGGGACAGTCCTACGAGCAGTACTTC

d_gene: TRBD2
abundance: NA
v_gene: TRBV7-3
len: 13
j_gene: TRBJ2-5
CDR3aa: CASSQGGIETQYF
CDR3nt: TGTGCCAGCAGCCAGGGAGGGATAGAGACCCAGTACTTC

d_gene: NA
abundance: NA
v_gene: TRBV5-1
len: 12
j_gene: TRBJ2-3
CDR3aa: CASRILTDTQYF
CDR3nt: TGCGCCAGCCGCATCCTAACAGATACGCAGTATTTT

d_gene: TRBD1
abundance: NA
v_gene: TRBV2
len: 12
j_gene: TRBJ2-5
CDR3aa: CASSYRGETQYF
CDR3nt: TGTGCCAGCAGTTACAGGGGTGAGACCCAGTACTTC

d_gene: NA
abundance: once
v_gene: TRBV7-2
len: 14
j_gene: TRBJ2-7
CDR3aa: CASSFGSMLYEQYF
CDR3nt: TGTGCCAGCAGCTTCGGGTCGATGCTATACGAGCAGTACTTC

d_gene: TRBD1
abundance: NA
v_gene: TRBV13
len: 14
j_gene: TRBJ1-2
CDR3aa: CASSSRGLAPGYTF
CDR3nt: TGTGCCAGCAGCTCAAGGGGGCTAGCGCCCGGCTACACCTTC

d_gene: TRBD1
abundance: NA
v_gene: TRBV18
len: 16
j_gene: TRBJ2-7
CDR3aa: CASSRLPGQGMHEQYF
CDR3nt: TGTGCCAGCTCACGCTTACCGGGACAGGGTATGCACGAGCAGTACTTC

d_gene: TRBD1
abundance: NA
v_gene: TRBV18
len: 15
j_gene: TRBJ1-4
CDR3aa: CASSLDRVNDEKLFF
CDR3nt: TGTGCCAGCTCACTTGACAGGGTAAACGACGAAAAACTGTTTTTT

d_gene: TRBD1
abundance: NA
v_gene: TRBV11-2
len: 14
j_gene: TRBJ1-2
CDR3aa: CASSSQTGGGGYTF
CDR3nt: TGTGCCAGCAGCTCTCAGACAGGGGGTGGGGGCTACACCTTC

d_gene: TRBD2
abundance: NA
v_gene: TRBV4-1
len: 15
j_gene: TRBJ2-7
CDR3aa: CASSRTAGEFYEQYF
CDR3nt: TGCGCCAGCAGTCGGACAGCGGGAGAGTTCTACGAGCAGTACTTC

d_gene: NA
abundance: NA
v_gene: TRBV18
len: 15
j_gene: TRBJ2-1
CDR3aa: CASSPRTGELMVQFF
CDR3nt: TGTGCCAGCTCACCGCGGACTGGGGAACTGATGGTGCAGTTCTTC

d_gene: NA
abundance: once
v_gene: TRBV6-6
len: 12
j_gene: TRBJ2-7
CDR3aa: CASTSREYEQYF
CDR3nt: TGTGCCAGCACCTCCCGTGAGTACGAGCAGTACTTC

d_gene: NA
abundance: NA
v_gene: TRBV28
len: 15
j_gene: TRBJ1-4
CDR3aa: CASSLPVPTNEKLFF
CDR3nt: TGTGCCAGCAGTTTACCGGTCCCAACTAATGAAAAACTGTTTTTT

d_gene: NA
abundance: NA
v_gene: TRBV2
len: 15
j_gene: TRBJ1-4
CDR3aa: CASSEARISQGKLFF
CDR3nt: TGTGCCAGCAGTGAAGCCAGGATCTCCCAAGGAAAACTGTTTTTT

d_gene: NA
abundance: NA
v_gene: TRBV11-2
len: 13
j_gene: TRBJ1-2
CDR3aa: CASSLDRGYGYTF
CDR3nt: TGTGCCAGCAGCTTAGATCGGGGCTATGGCTACACCTTC

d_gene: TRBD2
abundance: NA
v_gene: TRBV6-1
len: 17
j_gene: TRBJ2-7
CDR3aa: CASSEVDRGRASYEQYF
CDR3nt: TGTGCCAGCAGTGAAGTGGATCGCGGGAGGGCTTCCTACGAGCAGTACTTC

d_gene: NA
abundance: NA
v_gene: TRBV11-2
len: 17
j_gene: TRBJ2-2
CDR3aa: CASSSSGASFYLGELFF
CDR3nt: TGTGCCAGCAGCTCCTCTGGGGCTTCGTTTTATCTCGGGGAGCTGTTTTTT

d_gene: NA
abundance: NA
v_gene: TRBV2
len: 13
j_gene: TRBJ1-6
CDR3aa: CASSDAGFGPLHF
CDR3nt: TGTGCCAGCAGTGATGCGGGGTTTGGACCCCTCCACTTT